This passage covers 18 T cell receptor beta chains from one sample sequenced in a study of shared clonotypes between healthy human individuals. Method: immunoSEQ multiplex PCR; TCRdb's copy keeps in-frame clones and lacks some. The data show about 2.3 million clones, roughly 92% seen once. The specimen was naive CD4+ T cells from PBMCs. Subset specified: CD45RA+ positively selected. These receptors all stem from a young man in good health. Some clones in this sample may be carry-over from other donors' samples.

The chain recombines TRBV28 with TRBJ2-1; TRBD2 agrees at 9 bases. The germline gives CDR1 MDHEN, CDR2 SYDVKM. V shed 2 bases and J 14 bases; nucleotides not matched to a gene: 13. The CDR3 consists of 15 residues. In nucleotides, the CDR3 is TGTGCCAGCAGTTTAGATAGAATAGCGGGAGCCAGGGAGTTCTTC. Amino acid sequence: CASSLDRIAGAREFF.

V usage is TRBV4-1 and J usage is TRBJ1-2; 9 nucleotides align to TRBD1. With V trimmed by 3 bases and J by 8 bases, 16 bases remained unmatched. Germline V lookup: CDR1 MGHRA, CDR2 YSYEKL. The length of the CDR3 is 17 residues. CDR3 residues: CASSHRTGGTSGEGYTF. In DNA, the CDR3 is TGCGCCAGCAGCCACCGAACAGGGGGCACGTCTGGTGAGGGCTACACCTTC.

J is TRBJ1-1 and V is TRBV30; D remains unclear. The V end lost 5 bases, the J end lost 7 bases, and 2 bases lay between the germline ends. This CDR3 spans 8 amino acids. CDR1 is GTSNPN and CDR2 is SVGIG in the germline V gene (reference sequence). CDR3 residues: CAWGEAFF. CDR3 coding DNA: TGTGCCTGGGGTGAAGCTTTCTTT.

DNA of the CDR3: TGTGCCAGCAGCTTCGCGAGAGAGACCCAGTACTTC. Residues: CASSFARETQYF. This chain uses TRBV7-9 with TRBJ2-5; D unclear. Germline V lookup: CDR1 SEHNR, CDR2 FQNEAQ (reference sequence). CDR3 length: 12 residues. V lost 3 bases to trimming and J lost 4 bases, with 6 bases between them. The full variable domain, in which reference TRBV7-9 and TRBJ2-5 provide the parts outside the CDR3, is DTGVSQNPRHKITKRGQNVTFRCDPISEHNRLYWYRQTLGQGPEFLTYFQNEAQLEKSRLLSDRFSAERPKGSFSTLEIQRTEQGDSAMYLCASSFARETQYFGPGTRLLVL.

The chain uses TRBV28 and TRBJ2-5; either TRBD1 or TRBD2 may supply D (5 bases each). CDR3 length: 12 amino acids. In germline, CDR1 is MDHEN, CDR2 SYDVKM. V was cut by 8 bases and J by 6 bases, with 13 bases left in between. The CDR3 sequence is CASSGDVQTQYF. The CDR3 nucleotides read TGTGCCAGCTCCGGGGACGTACAGACCCAGTACTTC.

V gene TRBV27 combines with J gene TRBJ1-1; the match to TRBD1 covers 12 bases. CDR3 length: 17 amino acids. Trimming removed 5 bases from V and 0 bases from J; junction bases left unmatched: 7. The germline V gene encodes CDR1 MNHEY and CDR2 SMNVEV (reference sequence). The CDR3 here is CASSKGTGGVMNTEAFF. CDR3 coding DNA: TGTGCCAGCAGTAAGGGGACAGGGGGCGTCATGAACACTGAAGCTTTCTTT.

The chain employs TRBV4-3 and TRBJ1-1; D might be TRBD1 (6 bases). Germline CDR1 is LGHNA and CDR2 is YSLEER. The germline V and J ends were trimmed by 3 bases and 2 bases, with 19 bases remaining between them. CDR3 length: 17 residues. CDR3 region: CASSHRGQTYVNTEAFF. As DNA, the CDR3 is TGCGCCAGCAGCCACCGAGGACAGACATACGTAAACACTGAAGCTTTCTTT.

With respect to this clone: Other DNA sequences of this sample code for an identical CDR3. This chain uses TRBV5-1 with TRBJ1-3; 9 bases agree with TRBD1. The CDR3 has 16 amino acids. From germline, CDR1 is SGHRS and CDR2 YFSETQ. V was clipped by 3 bases and J by 1 base; unmatched bases: 5. CDR3 sequence (DNA): TGCGCCAGCAGCTGGGCCGGGACAGGGTCTGGAAACACCATATATTTT. It encodes CASSWAGTGSGNTIYF.

The V call is TRBV7-9, the J call TRBJ1-2, with no clear D. This CDR3 is 12 amino acids long. Germline assignment: CDR1 SEHNR and CDR2 FQNEAQ (reference sequence). The V and J ends lost 4 bases and 8 bases respectively, with 11 bases between them. CDR3 sequence (DNA): TGTGCCAGCAGCTCGTGGACCGGAGGCTACACCTTC. Translation gives CASSSWTGGYTF.

J is TRBJ2-2 and V is TRBV5-4; D gene uncertain. The CDR3 has 16 residues. The V gene lost 1 base and the J gene lost 0 bases, with 10 bases spanning the gap. Germline CDR1 SGHNT, CDR2 YYREEE (reference sequence). In DNA form, the CDR3 reads TGTGCCAGCAGCTTGTCCCTCCGGACGAACACCGGGGAGCTGTTTTTT. Protein sequence: CASSLSLRTNTGELFF.

J is TRBJ2-5 and V is TRBV28; D gene unclear. Trimming removed 5 bases at V and 0 bases at J, with 1 base between. CDR1 and CDR2 from the germline V gene are MDHEN and SYDVKM. CDR3 size: 11 residues. DNA for the CDR3: TGTGCCAGCAGTCACCAAGAGACCCAGTACTTC. This translates into CASSHQETQYF.

This chain uses TRBV11-2 with TRBJ1-2; perhaps TRBD1 as D (5 bases). Germline CDR1 SGHAT, CDR2 FQNNGV. Trimming pared 1 base from V and 6 bases from J, leaving 15 bases between. The CDR3 runs to 15 residues. CDR3 DNA: TGTGCCAGCAGCTTAGCCCTTCCCAGGGCGGATGGCTACACCTTC. As protein: CASSLALPRADGYTF.

The chain uses TRBV7-9 and TRBJ2-1; no definite D call. Germline-derived CDR1 and CDR2 are SEHNR and FQNEAQ (reference sequence). The CDR3 has 14 residues. Trimming pared 9 bases from V and 0 bases from J, leaving 12 bases between. The CDR3 sequence: CASITGGSYNEQFF. The DNA for the CDR3 is TGTGCCAGTATCACCGGTGGCTCCTACAATGAGCAGTTCTTC.

V gene TRBV6-5 combines with J gene TRBJ2-5, with D tentatively TRBD1 (5 bases). V lost 4 bases to trimming and J lost 12 bases, with 12 bases between them. The germline CDR1 and CDR2 sequences are MNHEY and SVGAGI. The CDR3 sequence is 11 residues long. The CDR3 DNA reads TGTGCCAGCAGTTTCGGACAAGTCGAGTACTTC. It specifies CASSFGQVEYF.

The chain links TRBV27 to TRBJ2-6; tentative D call: TRBD2 (5 bases). The length of the CDR3 is 17 residues. Trimming cost V 7 bases and J 1 base, with 17 bases left between them. Germline V gives CDR1 MNHEY, CDR2 SMNVEV (reference sequence). CDR3 sequence reads: CASTNAGVWSGANVLTF. CDR3 in DNA: TGTGCCAGCACCAACGCCGGGGTCTGGTCTGGGGCCAACGTCCTGACTTTC.

V and J are TRBV5-1 and TRBJ2-7, with 11 bases identical to TRBD2. Trimming at V came to 4 bases and at J to 2 bases, leaving 8 bases not matched to a gene. The germline V gene encodes CDR1 SGHRS and CDR2 YFSETQ. This CDR3 has 16 residues. The DNA for the CDR3 is TGCGCCAGCAGCAGAAAGACTAGCGGGGTAACCTACGAGCAGTACTTC. Protein: CASSRKTSGVTYEQYF.

Here the CDR3 reads CASLPGGVNSPLHF. The CDR3 nucleotides read TGTGCCAGCCTTCCAGGGGGAGTCAATTCACCCCTCCACTTT. The chain couples TRBV2 to TRBJ1-6; 7 bases line up with TRBD1. From germline, CDR1 is SNHLY and CDR2 FYNNEI. The V and J ends lost 8 bases and 7 bases, in that order; junction bases with no gene match: 8. The CDR3 runs 14 residues.

Notes on this clone: Distinct nucleotide sequences in the sample also encode this CDR3. The chain has TRBV28 and TRBJ2-7; D not resolved. CDR1 and CDR2 (germline): MDHEN, SYDVKM. Trimming took 1 base from V and 2 from J, leaving 6 bases between them. This CDR3 spans 13 amino acids. DNA for the CDR3: TGTGCCAGCAGTTTATCACGCGCCTACGAGCAGTACTTC. Protein sequence: CASSLSRAYEQYF.